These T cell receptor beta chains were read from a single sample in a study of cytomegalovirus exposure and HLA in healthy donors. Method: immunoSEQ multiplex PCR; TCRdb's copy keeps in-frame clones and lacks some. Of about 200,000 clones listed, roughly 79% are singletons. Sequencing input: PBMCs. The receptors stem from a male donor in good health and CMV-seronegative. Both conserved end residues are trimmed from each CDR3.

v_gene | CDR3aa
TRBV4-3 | ASSQGPAGFGEQY
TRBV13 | ASSPLGLAGTDTQY
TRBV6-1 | ASSERGTGINYGYT
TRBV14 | ASSQDHGWSTEAF
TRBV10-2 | ASTGSKDYEQY
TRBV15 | ATSRDRDRENYGYT
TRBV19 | ASSIIHPLRGQGNFEDTGELF
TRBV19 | ASSIGVGGLTTEAF
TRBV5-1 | ASSLGSSGVEQF
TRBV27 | ASSRTGHRNSPLH
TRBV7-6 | ASSLSQTNEKLF
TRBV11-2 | ASSPPGLAGVGEQF
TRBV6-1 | ASSELVRGRGEAF
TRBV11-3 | ASSSPLSTGEGGELF
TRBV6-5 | ASSYDPDRMNTEAF
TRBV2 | ASPGGRGYT
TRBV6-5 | ASSYVTGKSYGYT
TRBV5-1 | ASSSFEGQGSYEQY
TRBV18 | ASSPLTGWKRSSSTDTQY
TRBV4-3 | ASSQDREDGYT
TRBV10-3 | AISELSTDYGYT
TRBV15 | ATSGTGGAYEQY
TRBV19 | ASSLDSPGYNEQF
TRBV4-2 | ASSQDRGGNGNTIY
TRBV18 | ASSPRTGYGYT
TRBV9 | ASSVGGVGGTEAF
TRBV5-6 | ASSLLQGRVHGYT
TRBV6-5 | ASKLKETQY
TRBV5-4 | ASIVSGGSTEAF
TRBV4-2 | ASSHLGGRLAGGNYEQY
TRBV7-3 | ASSLRGTAEAF
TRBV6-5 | ASSSVGGTEAF
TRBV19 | ASSMGRSSYEQY
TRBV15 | ATSRDYGLAGENEQF
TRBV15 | ATSRGTSVGSDTQY
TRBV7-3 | ASSLGPLMGGTTPLH
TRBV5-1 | ASSPDGGGELF
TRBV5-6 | ASSLQSPNQPQH
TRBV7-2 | ASSSGTILADTQY
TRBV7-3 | ASSSEGGRYNEQF